The following is a T cell receptor (beta chain) sequence with its context. Its antigen is not known. Donors contributed one heparinised blood draw apiece, averaging about 120 mL. Staining for CD45RO/CCR7/CD25/CD127/CD95/CD27 allowed sorting of CD4+ naive, central memory, regulatory and stem cell-like memory cells. Isolated RNA was reverse transcribed in full, so expressed TCRB transcripts were sequenced. Here immunoSEQ multiplex PCR was the method, and the copy in TCRdb shows in-frame clones only, minus some. The table lists hundreds of thousands of clones, 15% of them singletons, with about 0.087% in the top ten. From germline, CDR1 is LGHNA and CDR2 YNFKEQ. J was trimmed by 7 bases and V by 3 bases; bases with no gene match: 8. The CDR3 consists of 14 residues. This record comes from a study of beta chain features in type 1 diabetes. Broader study findings: Patients showed naive, central memory and Treg TCRB repertoires that appeared more similar than those of healthy donors. For Type 1 diabetes patients, all four CD4+ subsets carried TCRB CDR3s that were moderately but significantly shorter.

This TCR was sampled from a man younger than 30 in good health. The chain recombines TRBV4-2 with TRBJ1-2; 7 bases are shared with TRBD1. The sequenced sample was naive CD4+ T cells from blood. The CDR3 protein is CASSQDTGDAGYTF. The DNA for the CDR3 is TGTGCCAGCAGCCAGGACACAGGGGACGCTGGCTACACCTTC.